A selection of T cell receptor beta chains follows, all from one sample in a study of CD8+ T cells in alopecia areata. Clones were read by immunoSEQ multiplex PCR, and TCRdb kept only the in-frame ones, dropping some. The sample lists about 160,000 clones, roughly 48% seen once, with around 6.8% in the top ten. Sample: CD4+ T cells sorted from blood. The receptors come from a human donor with alopecia areata. The CDR3 runs from the conserved cysteine through the conserved F or W. Clone size, where shown, is once, few, many, or a class for clones that have expanded.

>TRBV7-9|TRBJ2-4|-
CASSLGAKNIQYF
>TRBV2|TRBJ2-1|-
CASSDPRGQVLF
>TRBV6-4|TRBJ2-1|few
CASSERDREEQFF
>TRBV7-9|TRBJ2-5|few
CASSIRQGRETQYF
>TRBV29-1|TRBJ2-5|few
CSVALQETQYF
>TRBV7-8|TRBJ2-7|few
CASSLEVGGSYEQYF
>TRBV23-1|TRBJ2-7|-
CASSQSNRGIGRLEQYF
>TRBV27|TRBJ1-2|-
CASSFAGTGSYGYTF
>TRBV30|TRBJ1-2|-
CAWNLGMFNYGYTF
>TRBV6-1|TRBJ2-6|-
CASSAKAGANVLTF
>TRBV27|TRBJ2-3|-
CASSLNRADTQYF